One sample yielded the 9 T cell receptor beta chains listed below, sequenced in a study of CD8+ T cells in alopecia areata. Following extraction, RNA underwent reverse transcription to cDNA, which served as the sequencing template. Sequenced by immunoSEQ multiplex PCR; TCRdb stores in-frame clones only, minus some. The profile shows more than 200,000 clones, 67% of them singletons. Sequenced here: CD4+ T cells sorted from blood, sampled at week 0. The receptors were sampled from a human donor with alopecia areata.

The rearrangement uses TRBV9 and TRBJ2-3; TRBD2 matches 8 bases. The CDR3 has 15 amino acids. Germline CDR1 is SGDLS and CDR2 is YYNGEE. The J segment lost 0 bases and the V segment lost 3 bases, leaving 3 bases of the junction unmatched. The CDR3, as DNA: TGTGCCAGCAGCGGTAGCGGGACCAGCACAGATACGCAGTATTTT. Encoded protein: CASSGSGTSTDTQYF.

CDR3 in amino acids: CASSIGQGAAYEQYF. The CDR3 DNA reads TGCGCCAGCAGCATCGGACAGGGGGCCGCCTACGAGCAGTACTTC. The chain has TRBV5-1 and TRBJ2-7, with 11 bases lining up with TRBD1. The CDR3 runs 15 residues. Germline CDR1 reads SGHRS; CDR2 reads YFSETQ. Unmatched junction bases numbered 5, after V lost 4 bases and J lost 2 bases.

The V gene is TRBV10-3, the J gene TRBJ2-7; TRBD1 matches at 9 bases. In germline, CDR1 is ENHRY, CDR2 SYGVKD. This CDR3 is 13 amino acids long. Trimming cost V 6 bases and J 9 bases; bases outside gene matches: 9. CDR3 nucleotide sequence: TGTGCCATCAGCCGGGACAGGGCTGGGGGGCAGTACTTC. It specifies CAISRDRAGGQYF.

The chain couples TRBV4-1 to TRBJ2-2; TRBD1 agrees at 10 bases. V lost 6 bases, J lost 8 bases, and 6 bases stayed unmatched. The CDR3 sequence is 14 residues long. Per germline, CDR1 MGHRA and CDR2 YSYEKL. The CDR3 nucleotides read TGCGCCAGCAGTTCTTGGACAGGGGGAGGGGAGCTGTTTTTT. This sequence encodes CASSSWTGGGELFF.

This clone came up a few times. The chain couples TRBV29-1 to TRBJ1-2; tentatively, D is TRBD1 (5 bases). The CDR3 is 14 residues long. Trimming stripped 5 bases from V and 6 bases from J, with 19 bases between. Germline lookup yields CDR1 SQVTM and CDR2 ANQGSEA. CDR3 loop: CSVTTSWGAHGYTF. Here the CDR3 DNA reads TGCAGCGTTACGACAAGCTGGGGCGCTCATGGCTACACCTTC.

The gene calls are TRBV7-2 and TRBJ2-3, with TRBD2 identical over 9 bases. With 5 bases clipped from V and 5 bases from J, the junction kept 11 bases outside the gene matches. Germline CDR1 SGHTA, CDR2 FQGNSA. The CDR3 is 16 residues long. This CDR3 reads CASSRHLAGIIDTQYF. Written as DNA, the CDR3 is TGTGCCAGCAGCCGACACCTAGCGGGGATTATAGATACGCAGTATTTT.

The J gene is TRBJ2-3, the V gene TRBV4-1; 12 nucleotides align to TRBD2. The CDR3 runs to 16 residues. Germline trimming cut 2 bases from V and 8 bases from J; bases unmatched to any gene: 8. Germline CDR1 reads MGHRA; CDR2 reads YSYEKL. The CDR3 DNA follows: TGCGCCAGCAGCCAAATGACTAGCGGGGGATCGTTTACGCAGTATTTT. Its protein is CASSQMTSGGSFTQYF.

This clone has only a few counts. The chain employs TRBV30 and TRBJ2-1, with 10 bases that match TRBD2. Germline trimming cut 7 bases from V and 6 bases from J; bases unmatched to any gene: 3. The germline V gene has CDR1 GTSNPN and CDR2 SVGIG (reference sequence). The CDR3 loop spans 12 amino acids. The CDR3 protein is CAFSGGANEQFF. The CDR3 bases are TGTGCCTTCAGCGGGGGGGCCAATGAGCAGTTCTTC. The whole variable domain, filled in from reference TRBV30 and TRBJ2-1, reads SQTIHQWPATLVQPVGSPLSLECTVEGTSNPNLYWYRQAAGRGLQLLFYSVGIGQISSEVPQNLSASRPQDRQFILSSKKLLLSDSGFYLCAFSGGANEQFFGPGTRLTVL.

This clone turned up a few times. The V call is TRBV6-6, the J call TRBJ2-5; no clear D. V dropped 2 bases and J dropped 8 bases, with 15 bases sitting between them. CDR3 length: 14 amino acids. The germline CDR1 and CDR2 sequences are MNHNY and SVGAGI (reference sequence). The CDR3 coding sequence is TGTGCCAGCAGTTACGACACCGGGCCCCTCACCCAGTACTTC. Translation: CASSYDTGPLTQYF.